The present T cell receptor (beta chain) was sequenced within a study of T cell repertoires in cytomegalovirus infection. TCRdb used MiXCR to reprocess the reads, holding one entry per CDR3 protein. The sample yields about 230,000 distinct CDR3 sequences, around 6.4% seen once. This clonotype was picked up many times. The V and J ends lost 0 bases and 0 bases respectively, with 18 bases between them. Germline V CDR1 and CDR2: SGHVS, FQNEAQ. CDR3 length equals 18 residues. The chain recombines TRBV7-8 with TRBJ2-7; D is possibly TRBD2 (7 bases). The source material was PBMCs. This receptor was obtained from a human donor in good health (CMV status not recorded). Some clones in this sample may be carry-over from other donors' samples. CDR3 nucleotides: TGTGCCAGCAGCTTAGCCGGACTGGGAGGGGGGGCCTCCTACGAGCAGTACTTC. It translates to CASSLAGLGGGASYEQYF.